The 27 T cell receptor beta chains reported below all come from one sample, sequenced in a study of Graves' ophthalmopathy and Graves' hyperthyroidism. RNA transcripts provided the template for amplifying TCR beta CDR3 regions. Second-round multiplex PCR came after first-round RT-PCR with HTBI primers. TCRdb reprocessed the multiplex PCR reads with MiXCR, giving one entry per CDR3 protein. The table shows under 350,000 distinct CDR3 sequences, with about a sixth occurring only once. Sequences were obtained from peripheral blood. All receptors come from an adult man with Graves' ophthalmopathy.

V usage is TRBV11-2 and J usage is TRBJ1-1, with 9 bases fitting TRBD1. CDR1 is SGHAT, CDR2 FQNNGV, per germline. The CDR3 is 15 amino acids. V dropped 5 bases and J dropped 4; count of bases not matched to a gene: 8. Here the CDR3 DNA reads TGTGCCAGCAGCCCTAGGGGACAGGGTCTCACTGAAGCTTTCTTT. Its protein is CASSPRGQGLTEAFF. Full variable domain (rest looked up from reference TRBV11-2 and TRBJ1-1): EAGVAQSPRYKIIEKRQSVAFWCNPISGHATLYWYQQILGQGPKLLIQFQNNGVVDDSQLPKDRFSAERLKGVDSTLKIQPAKLEDSAVYLCASSPRGQGLTEAFFGQGTRLTVV.

J is TRBJ2-5 and V is TRBV28, with 10 bases aligning to TRBD2. The J segment lost 4 bases and the V segment lost 6 bases, leaving 8 bases of the junction unmatched. Germline CDR1 is MDHEN and CDR2 is SYDVKM. The CDR3 extends over 15 amino acids. The CDR3 here is CASRPGTSVGETQYF. As DNA, the CDR3 is TGTGCCAGCAGGCCAGGGACTAGCGTTGGAGAGACCCAGTACTTC.

This clonotype was detected many times. J is TRBJ1-1 and V is TRBV5-1; 9 nucleotides agree with TRBD1. The J segment lost 4 bases and the V segment lost 4 bases, leaving 8 bases of the junction unmatched. The CDR3 loop spans 15 amino acids. Germline values: CDR1 SGHRS, CDR2 YFSETQ. CDR3 sequence (DNA): TGCGCCAGCAGCCAAAGTACAGGGGGCCGCACTGAAGCTTTCTTT. Amino acid sequence: CASSQSTGGRTEAFF.

This clonotype has at least ten counts. CDR3 protein: CASSLVRGELFF. The CDR3 DNA sequence: TGTGCCAGCAGCTTAGTTCGCGGGGAGCTGTTTTTT. V gene TRBV7-9 combines with J gene TRBJ2-2; D is ambiguous. The CDR3 is 12 residues long. From germline, CDR1 is SEHNR and CDR2 FQNEAQ (reference sequence). V dropped 1 base and J dropped 7 bases, with 4 bases sitting between them. Combining the CDR3 with reference TRBV7-9 and TRBJ2-2 gives the whole variable domain DTGVSQNPRHKITKRGQNVTFRCDPISEHNRLYWYRQTLGQGPEFLTYFQNEAQLEKSRLLSDRFSAERPKGSFSTLEIQRTEQGDSAMYLCASSLVRGELFFGEGSRLTVL.

In its sample, this clonotype was seen many times. The chain joins TRBV5-1 to TRBJ2-6; 8 bases align to TRBD1. The CDR3 consists of 18 residues. The V and J ends lost 4 bases and 0 bases, in that order; junction bases with no gene match: 9. CDR1 SGHRS and CDR2 YFSETQ come from the germline V gene. CDR3 amino acids: CASSLRTGTSSGANVLTF. CDR3 DNA: TGCGCCAGCAGCCTTCGGACAGGGACCAGCTCTGGGGCCAACGTCCTGACTTTC.

This clonotype was seen repeatedly, ten times or more. This chain connects TRBV29-1 to TRBJ2-5; D is possibly TRBD1 or TRBD2 (6 bases each). The CDR3 consists of 15 residues. Per germline, CDR1 SQVTM and CDR2 ANQGSEA. V was pared by 0 bases and J by 4 bases, with 15 bases between. CDR3 in DNA: TGCAGCGTTGAAGACCCACAGGGAGGAGCAGAGACCCAGTACTTC. It encodes CSVEDPQGGAETQYF.

In its sample, this clonotype was seen many times. The chain combines TRBV5-1 with TRBJ2-5; 7 positions match TRBD1. V shed 4 bases and J 3 bases; nucleotides not matched to a gene: 6. The CDR3 extends over 14 amino acids. Germline V gene sequence: CDR1 SGHRS, CDR2 YFSETQ. This chain's CDR3 is CASSPGQKKETQYF. The CDR3 DNA reads as TGCGCCAGCAGCCCGGGACAGAAGAAAGAGACCCAGTACTTC.

This clonotype showed up many times. The chain has TRBV5-1 and TRBJ1-1; TRBD1 matches at 7 bases. The CDR3 loop spans 14 amino acids. The V and J ends lost 4 bases and 5 bases, in that order; junction bases with no gene match: 8. Germline V gene data show CDR1 as SGHRS and CDR2 as YFSETQ. CDR3: CASSPSGGRTEAFF. CDR3 coding DNA: TGCGCCAGCAGCCCATCAGGGGGACGAACTGAAGCTTTCTTT.

At least ten counts were recorded for this clonotype. This chain uses TRBV6-1 with TRBJ1-6; TRBD1 is a possible D gene (5 bases). V was cut by 6 bases and J by 1 base, with 13 bases left in between. The germline V gene encodes CDR1 MNHNS and CDR2 SASEGT. The CDR3 contains 16 residues. CDR3 nucleotide sequence: TGTGCCAGCAGGACTGCAGGGAGATCCTATAATTCACCCCTCCACTTT. Protein sequence: CASRTAGRSYNSPLHF.

This clonotype has a count of ten or more. The rearrangement links TRBV29-1 to TRBJ2-5; D is ambiguous. Germline-derived CDR1 and CDR2 are SQVTM and ANQGSEA. The CDR3 runs to 11 residues. V lost 0 bases and J 5 bases, leaving 4 bases between the germline ends. The CDR3 sequence: CSVEDGETQYF. The CDR3 nucleotides read TGCAGCGTTGAAGATGGGGAGACCCAGTACTTC.

This clonotype was detected ten times or more. The chain links TRBV6-2 or TRBV6-3 to TRBJ1-2; no clear D gene. The V end was cut by 5 bases, the J end by 0 bases, with 22 bases between. The CDR3 loop spans 18 amino acids. Germline V lookup: CDR1 MNHEY, CDR2 SVGEGT. CDR3 loop: CASSHGQFILRANYGYTF. CDR3 coding DNA: TGTGCCAGCAGTCACGGGCAGTTCATTCTACGAGCTAACTATGGCTACACCTTC.

This clonotype was recorded at least ten times. This sequence joins TRBV20-1 and TRBJ1-1, with TRBD1 as a possible D gene (6 bases). The length of the CDR3 is 13 residues. The germline gives CDR1 DFQATT, CDR2 SNEGSKA (reference sequence). Between the trimmed V and J ends, which lost 5 bases and 0 bases, there was a span of 10 bases. The CDR3 here is CSADGTMNTEAFF. The CDR3 bases are TGCAGTGCTGACGGGACAATGAACACTGAAGCTTTCTTT.

The table lists this clonotype with many counts. The gene calls are TRBV5-5 and TRBJ2-2; D is uncertain. This CDR3 has 13 amino acids. Germline V lookup: CDR1 SGHKS, CDR2 YYEKEE (reference sequence). Trimming removed 7 bases from V and 1 base from J, with 8 bases in between. CDR3 in amino acids: CASDTKNTGELFF. CDR3 nucleotide sequence: TGTGCCAGCGATACCAAGAACACCGGGGAGCTGTTTTTT.

The rearrangement joins TRBV19 to TRBJ1-1; possibly TRBD1 for D (5 bases). The CDR3 spans 15 residues. In germline, CDR1 is LNHDA, CDR2 SQIVND (reference sequence). With 3 bases removed from V and 7 bases from J, the gap between germline ends came to 18 bases. DNA for the CDR3: TGTGCCAGTAGTATGTCCCAGGGAAGTATGGATGAAGCTTTCTTT. Translated: CASSMSQGSMDEAFF.

This clonotype was detected ten times or more. This chain uses TRBV7-9 with TRBJ1-1; tentatively, D is TRBD1 (6 bases). The CDR3 totals 13 residues. V shed 3 bases and J shed 5 bases, with 10 bases lying between them. CDR1 is SEHNR, CDR2 FQNEAQ, per germline (reference sequence). The CDR3 reads CASSFKGGTEAFF. The CDR3 DNA reads as TGTGCCAGCAGCTTTAAGGGGGGGACTGAAGCTTTCTTT.

This clonotype appeared many times. V is TRBV2 and J is TRBJ1-1; D call uncertain. This CDR3 is built from 16 residues. V lost 0 bases and J lost 0, with 11 bases in between. Germline CDR1 reads SNHLY; CDR2 reads FYNNEI. The CDR3 DNA sequence: TGTGCCAGCAGTGAAGCATTCGGACGGCTGAACACTGAAGCTTTCTTT. Amino acid sequence: CASSEAFGRLNTEAFF.

This sequence joins TRBV3-1 and TRBJ2-5, with a weak D call TRBD2 (6 bases). Germline CDR1 is LGHDT and CDR2 is YNNKEL (reference sequence). CDR3 length: 14 amino acids. V dropped 1 base and J dropped 5 bases, with 11 bases sitting between them. The CDR3 loop reads CASSQAGVGETQYF. The CDR3 DNA reads as TGTGCCAGCAGCCAAGCGGGGGTCGGTGAGACCCAGTACTTC.

The chain carries TRBV12-3 or TRBV12-4 and TRBJ1-5, with D possibly TRBD1 on 5 matching bases. V lost 1 base and J 3 bases, leaving 7 bases between the germline ends. This CDR3 has 14 amino acids. The CDR3 coding sequence is TGTGCCAGCAGTTTAGTACAGGTCAATCAGCCCCAGCATTTT. Protein sequence: CASSLVQVNQPQHF.

Ten or more counts support this clonotype. This chain joins TRBV20-1 and TRBJ2-7, with D hard to call. In germline, CDR1 is DFQATT, CDR2 SNEGSKA (reference sequence). The CDR3 runs 12 residues. Trimming took off 6 bases at V and 0 bases at J, with 9 bases between the two ends. The DNA for the CDR3 is TGCAGTGCACAGACGGTCTCCTACGAGCAGTACTTC. Translated: CSAQTVSYEQYF.

This sequence joins TRBV28 and TRBJ1-1; D possibly corresponds to TRBD1 (5 bases). In germline, CDR1 is MDHEN, CDR2 SYDVKM. Trimming stripped 3 bases from V and 0 bases from J, with 14 bases between. The CDR3 runs 16 residues. CDR3 in DNA: TGTGCCAGCAGTTTCACAGGAAAGGTAATGAACACTGAAGCTTTCTTT. Translating it yields CASSFTGKVMNTEAFF.

This clonotype was seen ten or more times. The rearrangement joins TRBV6-2 or TRBV6-3 to TRBJ1-1; maybe TRBD1 (6 bases). From germline, CDR1 is MNHEY and CDR2 SVGEGT. CDR3 length equals 14 residues. Trimming removed 7 bases from V and 5 bases from J, with 17 bases in between. The CDR3 DNA follows: TGTGCCAGCACCTACCCCGACAGGCGGACTGAAGCTTTCTTT. Protein product: CASTYPDRRTEAFF.

In this sample, this clonotype turned up a few times. The J gene is TRBJ1-1, the V gene TRBV6-2 or TRBV6-3; possible D gene TRBD1, 5 bases. The CDR3 contains 16 residues. Germline V gene data show CDR1 as MNHEY and CDR2 as SVGEGT. Trimming stripped 2 bases from V and 1 base from J, with 14 bases between. The CDR3 protein is CASSYRVGGPNTEAFF. CDR3 bases: TGTGCCAGCAGTTACCGGGTGGGGGGTCCGAACACTGAAGCTTTCTTT.

This clonotype was detected a few times. The V and J genes are TRBV18 and TRBJ2-5, with no clear D. This CDR3 comprises 13 residues. Trimming shortened V by 1 base and J by 5 bases, and 8 bases separated the two germline ends. Germline values: CDR1 KGHSH, CDR2 LQKENI. The CDR3: CASSPLETETQYF. CDR3 coding DNA: TGTGCCAGCTCACCACTAGAAACTGAGACCCAGTACTTC.

V gene TRBV4-1 combines with J gene TRBJ2-7; 8 bases map to TRBD2. Germline lookup yields CDR1 MGHRA and CDR2 YSYEKL. The junction had 15 bases not matched to a gene; V was cut back by 0 bases and J by 2 bases. The CDR3 extends over 19 amino acids. The CDR3 here is CASSQDGRRLAGQPYEQYF. The CDR3, as DNA: TGCGCCAGCAGCCAAGATGGGCGGAGATTAGCGGGACAACCCTACGAGCAGTACTTC.

V gene TRBV6-1 combines with J gene TRBJ2-5, with 9 bases lining up with TRBD1. In germline, CDR1 is MNHNS, CDR2 SASEGT. V shed 3 bases and J 7 bases; nucleotides not matched to a gene: 6. The CDR3 extends over 14 amino acids. In DNA, the CDR3 is TGTGCCAGCAGTGAGGCGACAGGGGGAGCGACCCAGTACTTC. Its translation: CASSEATGGATQYF.

This clonotype was seen repeatedly, ten times or more. The chain joins TRBV5-1 to TRBJ1-6; 9 nucleotides line up with TRBD1. Per germline, CDR1 SGHRS and CDR2 YFSETQ. V lost 3 bases and J lost 9; bases outside the gene matches: 7. This CDR3 region has 15 residues. For the CDR3, the DNA is TGCGCCAGCAGCTCCGCGGGACAGGGTTCTTCACCCCTCCACTTT. The encoded protein is CASSSAGQGSSPLHF.

V is TRBV29-1 and J is TRBJ2-7; D is perhaps TRBD1 (6 bases). CDR3 size: 13 residues. Germline assignment: CDR1 SQVTM and CDR2 ANQGSEA. V shed 4 bases and J shed 4 bases, with 14 bases lying between them. The CDR3 spells CSVGTESSYEQYF. CDR3 coding DNA: TGCAGCGTTGGGACAGAATCGTCGTACGAGCAGTACTTC.